A selection of T cell receptor beta chains follows, all from one sample in a study of blood T cell repertoires in COVID-19. The data were produced by immunoSEQ multiplex PCR, yet TCRdb's version contains in-frame clones alone and is incomplete. This sample has 200,000 to 300,000 clones, with around four fifths found just once. The sequenced sample was peripheral blood. Source of these receptors: a man in his fifties or sixties with acute or convalescent COVID-19. The CDR3 runs from the conserved cysteine through the conserved F or W. The D gene is left open where the match is weak. Size is omitted from some rows. Given values are once, few, many or a class for expanded clones.

V gene,J gene,D gene,clone size,CDR3 length,CDR3 protein,CDR3 DNA
TRBV10-1,TRBJ2-2,TRBD1,.,18,CASSELLGTGGNTGELFF,TGCGCCAGCAGTGAGTTGCTCGGGACAGGGGGGAACACCGGGGAGCTGTTTTTT
TRBV25-1,TRBJ1-1,TRBD1,.,15,CASSATGTALSEAFF,TGTGCCAGCAGTGCTACCGGGACAGCCTTGTCTGAAGCTTTCTTT
TRBV10-3,TRBJ2-7,TRBD2,once,15,CAISGGGGVDYEQYF,TGTGCCATCAGTGGTGGCGGGGGGGTTGACTACGAGCAGTACTTC
TRBV7-7,TRBJ2-5,TRBD1,.,16,CASSLGTGQGGETQYF,TGTGCTAGCAGCTTAGGCACGGGACAGGGAGGAGAGACCCAGTACTTC
TRBV19,TRBJ1-1,.,.,14,CATSRPRRGTEAFF,TGTGCCACCTCGAGACCCCGGCGGGGAACTGAAGCTTTCTTT
TRBV5-4,TRBJ1-1,.,.,16,CASSPWFGRQGTEAFF,TGTGCCAGCAGCCCGTGGTTCGGCAGGCAAGGCACTGAAGCTTTCTTT
TRBV29-1,TRBJ2-3,TRBD2,.,13,CSVVSGGADTQYF,TGCAGCGTCGTTAGCGGGGGCGCAGATACGCAGTATTTT
TRBV10-1,TRBJ2-1,.,.,14,CASSESGDWHEQFF,TGCGCCAGCAGTGAGTCGGGGGACTGGCATGAGCAGTTCTTC
TRBV5-4,TRBJ1-2,.,.,15,CASSSMTLRDTGYTF,TGTGCCAGCAGCTCCATGACCCTCCGGGACACTGGCTACACCTTC
TRBV7-9,TRBJ1-3,TRBD1,few,15,CASSATGGGGNTIYF,TGTGCCAGCAGCGCTACAGGGGGCGGTGGAAACACCATATATTTT
TRBV5-6,TRBJ2-6,.,.,15,CASTTGASGANVLTF,TGTGCCAGCACTACAGGAGCCTCTGGGGCCAACGTCCTGACTTTC
TRBV6-1,TRBJ1-1,.,.,15,CASSEVVQGPTEAFF,TGTGCCAGCAGTGAAGTTGTCCAGGGGCCAACTGAAGCTTTCTTT
TRBV7-9,TRBJ2-3,TRBD1,.,15,CASSTGTGVTDTQYF,TGTGCCAGCAGCACCGGGACAGGGGTTACAGATACGCAGTATTTT
TRBV30,TRBJ2-7,TRBD2,.,15,CAWRPSLAGYYEQYF,TGTGCCTGGAGACCCTCCCTAGCGGGGTACTACGAGCAGTACTTC
TRBV7-2,TRBJ2-5,.,.,13,CASSAQGKETQYF,TGTGCCAGCAGCGCACAGGGAAAAGAGACCCAGTACTTC
TRBV11-2,TRBJ1-2,.,.,14,CASSSTLRQGNSTF,TGTGCCAGCAGCTCTACCCTGAGGCAGGGAAACTCCACCTTC
TRBV7-8,TRBJ2-2,.,.,17,CASSLVLRGGDTGELFF,TGTGCCAGCAGCTTAGTCTTGCGCGGGGGCGACACCGGGGAGCTGTTTTTT
TRBV18,TRBJ1-5,TRBD1,.,14,CASSPTGGGQPQHF,TGTGCCAGCTCACCGACAGGGGGCGGTCAGCCCCAGCATTTT
TRBV7-2,TRBJ1-2,.,once,18,CASSSSRGLLRANYGYTF,TGTGCCAGCAGCTCTAGCCGGGGTTTACTGAGAGCTAACTATGGCTACACCTTC
TRBV25-1,TRBJ1-4,.,.,16,CASSEKAWYTNEKLFF,TGTGCCAGCAGTGAAAAAGCATGGTATACTAATGAAAAACTGTTTTTT
TRBV10-3,TRBJ1-3,.,.,14,CAISEWASGNTIYF,TGTGCCATCAGTGAGTGGGCCTCTGGAAACACCATATATTTT
TRBV27,TRBJ1-6,.,few,15,CASRLQSSYNSPLHF,TGTGCCAGCAGGCTACAGAGCTCCTATAATTCACCCCTCCACTTT
TRBV6-4,TRBJ2-7,.,.,15,CASSDLRGASYEQYF,TGTGCCAGCAGTGATTTAAGGGGCGCTTCCTACGAGCAGTACTTC
TRBV29-1,TRBJ2-1,TRBD2,.,14,CSVDGGRDYNEQFF,TGCAGCGTTGATGGCGGGAGAGATTACAATGAGCAGTTCTTC
TRBV9,TRBJ2-3,TRBD2,.,19,CASSPTPLWTSGFTDTQYF,TGTGCCAGCAGCCCCACCCCCCTCTGGACTAGCGGATTCACAGATACGCAGTATTTT
TRBV7-9,TRBJ1-2,TRBD1,.,17,CASSLATGQGENYGYTF,TGTGCCAGCAGCTTAGCCACGGGACAGGGGGAAAACTATGGCTACACCTTC
TRBV6-5,TRBJ1-6,.,.,10,CASTQPRRRF,TGTGCCAGCACCCAACCTCGACGGAGATTT
TRBV4-1,TRBJ1-4,TRBD1,few,15,CASRPTGFANEKLFF,TGCGCCAGCCGGCCGACAGGGTTTGCTAATGAAAAACTGTTTTTT
TRBV4-2,TRBJ2-2,.,.,15,CASSQETGSTGELFF,TGTGCCAGCAGCCAAGAAACAGGGTCAACCGGGGAGCTGTTTTTT
TRBV27,TRBJ2-1,TRBD2,once,16,CASSLASGSLYNEQFF,TGTGCCAGCAGTTTAGCTAGCGGGAGTCTCTACAATGAGCAGTTCTTC
TRBV6-5,TRBJ1-1,.,.,13,CASSYSRFTEAFF,TGTGCCAGCAGTTACTCCCGGTTCACTGAAGCTTTCTTT
TRBV15,TRBJ1-5,.,.,16,CATSRAQGAGNQPQHF,TGTGCCACCAGCAGAGCACAGGGCGCCGGCAATCAGCCCCAGCATTTT
TRBV5-6,TRBJ1-2,.,.,12,CASSGTGYGYTF,TGTGCCAGCAGCGGAACAGGGTATGGCTACACCTTC
TRBV9,TRBJ2-5,TRBD2,.,16,CASSVGSGGFQETQYF,TGTGCCAGCAGCGTAGGAAGCGGGGGTTTCCAAGAGACCCAGTACTTC
TRBV18,TRBJ2-7,TRBD2,few,16,CASSPWGGSQVREQYF,TGTGCCAGCTCACCATGGGGCGGGAGCCAAGTAAGGGAGCAGTACTTC
TRBV7-2,TRBJ1-4,.,.,15,CASSSVTGQNEKLFF,TGTGCCAGCAGCTCTGTGACAGGCCAGAATGAAAAACTGTTTTTT
TRBV9,TRBJ1-2,.,.,16,CASSVVGGGGRYGYTF,TGTGCCAGCAGCGTAGTCGGGGGAGGAGGGCGCTATGGCTACACCTTC
TRBV19,TRBJ2-5,TRBD2,.,18,CASSISLAGGPTQETQYF,TGTGCCAGTAGTATATCGTTAGCGGGGGGGCCAACGCAAGAGACCCAGTACTTC
TRBV7-6,TRBJ2-5,TRBD2,few,18,CASSLALAGGPVRETQYF,TGTGCCAGCAGCTTAGCGCTAGCGGGGGGCCCGGTCCGAGAGACCCAGTACTTC
TRBV25-1,TRBJ1-2,.,.,12,CASSELGQLYTF,TGTGCCAGCAGTGAACTCGGACAGCTCTACACCTTC
TRBV25-1,TRBJ1-2,TRBD1,few,17,CASSEPPPGTANYGYTF,TGTGCCAGCAGTGAACCACCCCCCGGGACAGCTAACTATGGCTACACCTTC
TRBV6-2/TRBV6-3,TRBJ2-3,.,.,19,CASSFNPQALAFSTDTQYF,TGTGCCAGCAGTTTCAACCCGCAAGCCCTAGCATTTTCGACAGATACGCAGTATTTT
TRBV6-6,TRBJ2-3,.,.,15,CASSPLAISTDTQYF,TGTGCCAGCAGCCCTCTAGCGATTAGCACAGATACGCAGTATTTT
TRBV6-2/TRBV6-3,TRBJ1-4,.,.,12,CASSYQGEKLFF,TGTGCCAGCAGTTACCAGGGAGAAAAACTGTTTTTT
TRBV2,TRBJ1-2,TRBD1,.,14,CASSGHRGSLGYTF,TGTGCCAGCAGTGGGCACAGGGGGTCGTTAGGCTACACCTTC
TRBV6-6,TRBJ2-1,.,once,14,CASSYGLGLNEQFF,TGTGCCAGCAGTTACGGACTGGGTTTGAATGAGCAGTTCTTC
TRBV2,TRBJ2-5,.,.,13,CASRLGDGETQYF,TGTGCCAGTCGACTAGGTGACGGAGAGACCCAGTACTTC